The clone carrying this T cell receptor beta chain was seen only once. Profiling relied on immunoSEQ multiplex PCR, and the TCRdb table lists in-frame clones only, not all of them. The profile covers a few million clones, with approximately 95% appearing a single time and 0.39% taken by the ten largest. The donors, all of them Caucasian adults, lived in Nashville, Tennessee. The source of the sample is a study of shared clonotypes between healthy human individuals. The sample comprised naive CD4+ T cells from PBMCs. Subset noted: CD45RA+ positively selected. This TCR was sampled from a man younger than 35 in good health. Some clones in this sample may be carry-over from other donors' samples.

CDR3 in amino acids: CASSLMGGEETQYF. The CDR3 DNA sequence: TGTGCCAGCAGCTTGATGGGGGGAGAAGAGACCCAGTACTTC. The chain couples TRBV7-2 to TRBJ2-5, with D perhaps matching TRBD2 (6 bases). Deletions cut 3 bases from V and 3 bases from J, with 11 bases between. In germline, CDR1 is SGHTA, CDR2 FQGNSA. This CDR3 region has 14 residues.